The clone carrying this TCR beta chain has more than one count but fewer than ten. Its antigen remains unknown. These data come from a study of human T cells and chemical hapten exposure. TCRdb redid the calling of the RACE reads with MiXCR, one entry per CDR3 protein. The sample shows roughly 200,000 distinct CDR3 sequences, 20% to 25% of them seen only once. From germline, CDR1 is DFQATT and CDR2 SNEGSKA (reference sequence). CDR3 length: 17 amino acids. The J segment lost 2 bases and the V segment lost 0 bases, leaving 11 bases of the junction unmatched. Time point here: patch test 3, about 24 weeks after DPC sensitization. As to treatment: therapeutic diphenylcyclopropenone sensitization with weekly scalp DPC. Overall study results and limits: Alopecia in the donors means their immune response may deviate from healthy people's.

The starting material was whole blood, obtained in connection with sensitization to the hapten diphenylcyclopropenone (DPC). The chain has TRBV20-1 and TRBJ2-3, with TRBD2 matching over 7 bases. The sequence derives from a woman aged 40 to 50 with alopecia areata. Some clones in this sample may be carry-over from other donors' samples. For the CDR3, the DNA is TGCAGTGCTAGAGATCCCCGGAGGAGCGGGGACACAGATACGCAGTATTTT. Its protein product is CSARDPRRSGDTDTQYF.